This T cell receptor beta chain originates from a study of shared clonotypes between healthy human individuals. In the CD4+ fraction, cells were divided into CD45RA+ naive and CD45RA-negative memory subsets. Study-wide results and limits: Generation of non-shared clonotypes was less probable than generation of clonotypes shared by all four donors.

In the case of this clone: Its target is unknown.

A deep-level run was used for the assay. Assay used: immunoSEQ multiplex PCR; TCRdb lists only in-frame clones, some missing. The sample yields about 2.3 million clones, over 90% seen once. Germline V CDR1 and CDR2: SGHAT, FQNNGV. The CDR3 covers 14 residues. V was pared by 4 bases and J by 2 bases, with 12 bases between. The specimen was naive CD4+ T cells from PBMCs. Subset reported: CD45RA+ positively selected. The TCR comes from a man aged 18 to 30 in good health. Some clones in this sample may be carry-over from other donors' samples. The chain employs TRBV11-2 and TRBJ2-7, with D hard to call. In DNA, the CDR3 is TGTGCCAGCAGCTGGGCCGGGCCGACCTACGAGCAGTACTTC. Amino acids: CASSWAGPTYEQYF.